There are a few counts of the clone carrying this T cell receptor (beta chain). Its antigen is undetermined. The sample is drawn from a study of post-analysis software for immune sequencing data. Regarding the study as a whole: In patients, TRBV5-6, TRBV5-1 and TRBV20-1 belonged to roughly five TRBV segments found more frequently than in controls.

Germline CDR1 and CDR2: MDHEN and SYDVKM. The V and J ends lost 7 bases and 7 bases, in that order; junction bases with no gene match: 12. There are 15 residues in the CDR3. Prepared TCR beta cDNA libraries contained unique molecular identifiers. TCRdb itself ran the PCR reads through MiXCR, one entry per CDR3 protein. The table includes some 800,000 distinct CDR3 sequences, 40% to 55% detected once. This chain connects TRBV28 to TRBJ2-1; TRBD2 aligns across 8 bases. The specimen sequenced was blood. The sequence came from a girl aged 5 to 17 with multiple sclerosis. The CDR3 protein is CASTGTRPPANEQFF. CDR3 nucleotides: TGTGCCAGCACGGGGACTAGGCCCCCTGCGAATGAGCAGTTCTTC. The whole variable domain, filled in from reference TRBV28 and TRBJ2-1, reads DVKVTQSSRYLVKRTGEKVFLECVQDMDHENMFWYRQDPGLGLRLIYFSYDVKMKEKGDIPEGYSVSREKKERFSLILESASTNQTSMYLCASTGTRPPANEQFFGPGTRLTVL.